The source of this T cell receptor (beta chain) is a study of breast tumors, draining lymph nodes, adjacent tissues. Germline values: CDR1 SGHAT, CDR2 FQNNGV. Trimming removed 0 bases at V and 1 base at J, with 10 bases between. The CDR3 sequence is 16 residues long. Findings of the study overall: Luminal-like breast cancer showed significantly greater tumor-nontumor repertoire similarity than basal-like breast cancer did.

The lymph nodes were axillary draining lymph nodes from breast cancer patients. TCRdb analysed the multiplex PCR reads with MiXCR anew, one entry per CDR3 protein. The sample has fewer than 250,000 distinct CDR3 sequences; roughly 30% are singletons. This clonotype was observed many times. Antigen: not known. The chain combines TRBV11-2 with TRBJ1-3, with D maybe TRBD1 (5 bases). Sequencing used axillary lymph node tissue. The clonotype was recovered from a female donor with breast cancer. Some clones in this sample may be carry-over from other donors' samples. The CDR3 sequence is CASSLEFGASGNTIYF. The CDR3 coding sequence is TGTGCCAGCAGCTTAGAGTTCGGGGCGTCTGGAAACACCATATATTTT.